The present TCR beta chain was sequenced within a study of blood T cell repertoires in COVID-19. Looking at the study overall: Spain, Italy and the United States supplied samples that represented acute and convalescent COVID-19. The analysed material was cDNA or gDNA that came from T cells, B-cell-depleted T cells, or PBMCs.

In the authors' methods: Estimated nucleated cell counts came from reference gene primer amplification. Profiled with immunoSEQ multiplex PCR; TCRdb holds only in-frame clones, not every one. V and J calls and clone size are given by that table; D and trimming were obtained from the DNA. Among approximately 170,000 clones listed, more than 85% were seen once. This clone was seen a few times. V lost 6 bases to trimming and J lost 4 bases; unmatched junction nucleotides: 8. Looked up from germline, CDR1 is GTSNPN and CDR2 is SVGIG (reference sequence). The CDR3 sequence is 13 residues long. The sample was peripheral blood. The chain is built from TRBV30 and TRBJ1-1; TRBD1 matches at 7 bases. This TCR was sampled from a man aged 25-40 years with acute or convalescent COVID-19. The CDR3 coding sequence is TGTGCCTGTCAGACGACAGGGCGCACTGAAGCTTTCTTT. Encoded protein: CACQTTGRTEAFF.